This T cell receptor gamma chain is drawn from a study of gamma delta lymphoproliferative disorders and STAT genes. Turning to the study itself: Each gamma-chain library started from at least 50 ng of genomic DNA, using the LymphoTrack Dx TCRG Assay. For the delta chain, EuroClonality-NGS standard procedure was applied.

TCRdb re-called clones from the multiplex PCR reads using CATT. The data contain 1,000 to 1,500 gamma-chain clones, more than 12% of them seen just once; the ten biggest clones take up 17%. CDR3 length: 10 residues. With V trimmed by 11 bases and J by 5 bases, 3 bases remained unmatched. Genomic DNA from isolated PBMCs served as the sequencing template. This clone was recorded a few times. Its antigen is as yet unknown. Study-level results: Most major patient clonotypes were shared with at least one healthy donor.

The chain recombines TRGV11 with TRGJ1 or TRGJ2. TRGV11 is placed among ORFs of uncertain function. The sequence derives from a human donor in good health. Sequencing was carried out using blood. The CDR3 spells CACSNYKKLF. DNA for the CDR3: TGTGCCTGCTCAAATTATAAGAAACTCTTT.